This TCR beta chain is from a study of CD8+CD57+ T cells in acquired aplastic anemia. Study at large: Isolated CD4+ and CD8+ cells, once sorted, yielded DNA averaging around 3.3 ug. General study points: Between patients and controls, CD8+ Simpson's diversity did not vary significantly. Patients and controls were found to share twenty-nine CD8+ CDR3 sequences.

Germline lookup yields CDR1 SGHTA and CDR2 FQGNSA. The CDR3 totals 13 residues. This clonotype was observed at least ten times. Its cognate antigen is unknown. The junction and the germline gene differ at one end; a read error may be behind it. Template material for TCR beta VDJ and CDR3 profiling consisted of genomic DNA. TCRdb reprocessed the reads via MiXCR and lists one record per CDR3 protein. The sample consists of 100,000 to 120,000 distinct CDR3 sequences, about half of them appearing once. The sequence came from a human donor in good health, serving as a control. Sequencing was performed on sorted CD4+, CD8+, or CD8+CD57+ T cells (not recorded which) from PBMCs. The chain is built from TRBV7-2 and TRBJ1-1, with D uncertain. As DNA, the CDR3 is TGCGCCAGCAGCCAAGAAGTGAACACTGAAGCTTTCTTT. This codes for CASSQEVNTEAFF.